This is a list of T cell receptor beta chains from one sample in a study of blood T cell repertoires in COVID-19. TCRdb's copy holds only in-frame clones and misses some; the assay was immunoSEQ multiplex PCR. The data hold 60,000 or so clones, with 80% to 90% observed a single time. Sequencing was carried out using peripheral blood. The receptors here all came from a man in his fifties or sixties with acute or convalescent COVID-19. Both conserved end residues are part of each CDR3.

v_gene	j_gene	CDR3aa
TRBV27	TRBJ1-1	CASRQGGNTEAFF
TRBV11-2	TRBJ2-7	CASSLGTGVRYEQYF
TRBV9	TRBJ1-5	CASSVEGVGNQPQHF
TRBV5-1	TRBJ2-7	CASSFSSGGSNSYEQYF
TRBV14	TRBJ2-1	CASSLRDEQFF
TRBV6-6	TRBJ1-5	CASSYSESQPQHF
TRBV7-9	TRBJ2-7	CASSFQDRGGWSYEQYF
TRBV11-3	TRBJ2-3	CASSIGTSSDTQYF
TRBV12-5	TRBJ2-2	CASARVPGELFF
TRBV18	TRBJ2-2	CASSPMYDRGSNTGELFF
TRBV14	TRBJ2-5	CASSHLGNSKETQYF
TRBV2	TRBJ2-7	CASSEASAGLYEQYF
TRBV2	TRBJ2-2	CASKGGSSTGELFF
TRBV10-3	TRBJ2-1	CAISEPMLIVNEQFF
TRBV24-1	TRBJ2-6	CATSDPTGDAGANVLTF
TRBV15	TRBJ1-2	CATSRGAGNYGYTF
TRBV10-3	TRBJ2-7	CATRQGGNEQYF
TRBV3-1/TRBV3-2	TRBJ1-2	CASSQEQWVYGYTF
TRBV25-1	TRBJ1-6	CASSSPGVSNSPLHF
TRBV9	TRBJ1-1	CASNVGGGTEAFF
TRBV9	TRBJ2-7	CASSVALRDYEQYF
TRBV29-1	TRBJ2-1	CSSGQRTSEQFF
TRBV27	TRBJ1-4	CASRGQGFSKLFF
TRBV5-1	TRBJ2-7	CASSSTGTVPYEQYF
TRBV5-4	TRBJ1-1	CASSDRDRDRKWVF
TRBV18	TRBJ1-3	CASSPNREHNTIYF
TRBV13	TRBJ2-6	CASSLYGNVLTF
TRBV3-1/TRBV3-2	TRBJ1-1	CASSQRDRGTEAFF
TRBV28	TRBJ2-3	CASSLPGQGVHTQYF
TRBV10-3	TRBJ2-7	CAISKRGDSYEQYF
TRBV9	TRBJ2-3	CASSGTSGGTDTQYF
TRBV6-5	TRBJ1-2	CASSIREGQIYGYTF
TRBV4-1	TRBJ1-1	CASSPTLLTGGNTEAFF
TRBV5-1	TRBJ2-1	CASSFNRIRDEQFF